The subject of this entry is one T cell receptor (beta chain). Its target is unknown. This sample was included in a study of shared clonotypes between healthy human individuals. The CDR3 covers 12 residues. CDR1 and CDR2 from the germline V gene are MGHRA and YSYEKL. The ends were cut back, 3 bases at V and 8 bases at J, with 10 bases in the middle. Study results and caveats: Expectations were that clonotype sharing among donors would be affected by sequencing depth. Tissue TCR repertoires likely differ from these blood-only repertoires.

The assay was immunoSEQ multiplex PCR, and TCRdb's table has in-frame clones only and misses some. The data contain a few million clones, around 95% of them seen just once; the ten biggest clones take up approximately 1.7%. Naive CD8 populations comprised CD45RO-negative cells positively selected for CCR7, excluding terminally differentiated effector memory CD45RA+ cells. Participating donors were healthy, HIV-negative adults free of recent acute infections or vaccinations. This TCR was sampled from a man younger than 35 in good health. Some clones in this sample may be carry-over from other donors' samples. The sequenced sample was naive CD8+ T cells from PBMCs. The chain recombines TRBV4-1 with TRBJ1-2; maybe TRBD1 (6 bases). CDR3 amino acids: CASSHQGTGYTF. The DNA of the CDR3 is TGCGCCAGCAGCCATCAGGGGACCGGCTACACCTTC.